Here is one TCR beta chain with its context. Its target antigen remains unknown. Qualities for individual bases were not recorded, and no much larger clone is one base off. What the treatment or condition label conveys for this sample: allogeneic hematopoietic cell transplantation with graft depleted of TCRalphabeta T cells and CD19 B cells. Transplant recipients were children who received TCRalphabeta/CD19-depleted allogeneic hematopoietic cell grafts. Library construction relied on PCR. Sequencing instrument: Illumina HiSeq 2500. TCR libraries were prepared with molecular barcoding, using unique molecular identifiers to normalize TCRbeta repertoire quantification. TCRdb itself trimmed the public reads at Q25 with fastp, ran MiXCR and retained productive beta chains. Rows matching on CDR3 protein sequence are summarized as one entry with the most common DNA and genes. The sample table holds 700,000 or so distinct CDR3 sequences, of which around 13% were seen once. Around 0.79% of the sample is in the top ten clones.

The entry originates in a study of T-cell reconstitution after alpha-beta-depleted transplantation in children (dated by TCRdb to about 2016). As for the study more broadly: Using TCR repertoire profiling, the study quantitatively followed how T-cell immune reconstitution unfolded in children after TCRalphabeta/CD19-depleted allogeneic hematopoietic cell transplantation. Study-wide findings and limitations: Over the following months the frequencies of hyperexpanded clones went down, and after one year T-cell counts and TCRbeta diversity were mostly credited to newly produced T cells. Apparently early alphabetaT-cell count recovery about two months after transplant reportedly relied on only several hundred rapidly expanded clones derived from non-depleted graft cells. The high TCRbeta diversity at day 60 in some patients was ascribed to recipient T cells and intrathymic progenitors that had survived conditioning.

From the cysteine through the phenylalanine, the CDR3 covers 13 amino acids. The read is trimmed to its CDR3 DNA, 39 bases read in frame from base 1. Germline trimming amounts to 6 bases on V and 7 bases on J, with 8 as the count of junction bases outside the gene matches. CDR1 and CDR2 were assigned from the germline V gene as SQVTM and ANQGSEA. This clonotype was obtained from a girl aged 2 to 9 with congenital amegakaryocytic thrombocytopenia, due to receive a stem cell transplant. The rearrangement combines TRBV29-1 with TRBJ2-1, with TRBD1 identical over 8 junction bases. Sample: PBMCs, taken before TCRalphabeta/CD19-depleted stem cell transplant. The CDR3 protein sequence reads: CSVLRTGPNEQFF. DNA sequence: TGCAGCGTGCTTCGGACAGGGCCGAATGAGCAGTTCTTC.